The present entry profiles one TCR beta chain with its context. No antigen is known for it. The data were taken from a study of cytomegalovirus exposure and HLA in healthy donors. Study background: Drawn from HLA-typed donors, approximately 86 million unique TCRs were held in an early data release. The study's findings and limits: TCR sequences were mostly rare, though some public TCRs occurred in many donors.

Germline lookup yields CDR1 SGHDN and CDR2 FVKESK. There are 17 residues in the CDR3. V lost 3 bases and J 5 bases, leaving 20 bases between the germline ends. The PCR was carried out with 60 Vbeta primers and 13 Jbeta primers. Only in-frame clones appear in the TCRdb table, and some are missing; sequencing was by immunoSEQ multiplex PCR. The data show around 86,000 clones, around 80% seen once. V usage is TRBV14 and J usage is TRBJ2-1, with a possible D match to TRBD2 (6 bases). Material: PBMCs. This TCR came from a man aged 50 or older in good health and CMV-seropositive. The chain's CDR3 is CASSHPTAGRGDNEQFF. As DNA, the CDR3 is TGTGCCAGCAGCCACCCCACGGCGGGAAGAGGGGACAATGAGCAGTTCTTC. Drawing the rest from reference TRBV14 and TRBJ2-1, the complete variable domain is EAGVTQFPSHSVIEKGQTVTLRCDPISGHDNLYWYRRVMGKEIKFLLHFVKESKQDESGMPNNRFLAERTGGTYSTLKVQPAELEDSGVYFCASSHPTAGRGDNEQFFGPGTRLTVL.